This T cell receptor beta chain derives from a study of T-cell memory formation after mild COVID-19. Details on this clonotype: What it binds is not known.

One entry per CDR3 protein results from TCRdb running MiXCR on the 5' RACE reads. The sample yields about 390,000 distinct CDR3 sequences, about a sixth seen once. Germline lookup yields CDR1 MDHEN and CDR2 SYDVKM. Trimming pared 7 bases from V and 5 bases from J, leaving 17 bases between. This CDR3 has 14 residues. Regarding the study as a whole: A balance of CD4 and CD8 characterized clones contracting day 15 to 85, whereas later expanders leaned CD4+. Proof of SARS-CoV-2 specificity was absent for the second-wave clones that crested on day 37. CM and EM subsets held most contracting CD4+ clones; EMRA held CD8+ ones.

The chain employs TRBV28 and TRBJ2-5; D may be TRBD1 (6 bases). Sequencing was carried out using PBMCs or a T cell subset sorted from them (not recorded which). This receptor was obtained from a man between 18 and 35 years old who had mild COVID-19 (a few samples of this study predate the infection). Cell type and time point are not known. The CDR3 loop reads CASTSGDPRETQYF. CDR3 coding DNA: TGTGCCAGCACCTCAGGGGACCCCCGGGAGACCCAGTACTTC.